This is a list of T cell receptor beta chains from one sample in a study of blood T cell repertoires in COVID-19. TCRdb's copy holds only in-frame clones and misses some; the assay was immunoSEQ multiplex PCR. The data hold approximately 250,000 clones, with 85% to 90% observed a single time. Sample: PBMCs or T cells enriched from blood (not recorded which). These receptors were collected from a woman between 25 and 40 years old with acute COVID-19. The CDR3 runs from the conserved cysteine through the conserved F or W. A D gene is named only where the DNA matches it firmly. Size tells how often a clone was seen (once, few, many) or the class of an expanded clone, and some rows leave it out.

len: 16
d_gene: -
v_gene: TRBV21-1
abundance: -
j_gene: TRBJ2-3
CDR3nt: TGTGCCAGCAGCAAAGCGTTGGGACAGCCACGAAATACGCAGTATTTT
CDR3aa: CASSKALGQPRNTQYF

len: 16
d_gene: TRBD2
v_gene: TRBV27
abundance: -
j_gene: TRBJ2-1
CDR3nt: TGTGCCAGCAGTTTAACCCTAGCGGGAGAATGGAATGAGCAGTTCTTC
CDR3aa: CASSLTLAGEWNEQFF

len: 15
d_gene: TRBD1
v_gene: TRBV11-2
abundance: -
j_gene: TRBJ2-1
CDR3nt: TGTGCCAGCAGCCCCCGGGACAGGACTTACAATGAGCAGTTCTTC
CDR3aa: CASSPRDRTYNEQFF

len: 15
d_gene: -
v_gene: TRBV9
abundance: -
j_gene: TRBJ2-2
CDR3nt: TGTGCCAGCAGCGTAGACGGAGCGAACACCGGGGAGCTGTTTTTT
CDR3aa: CASSVDGANTGELFF

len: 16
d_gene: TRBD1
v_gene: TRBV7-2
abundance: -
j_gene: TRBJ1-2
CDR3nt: TGTGCCAGCAGCATACTCCCGGGACAGCAGAACTATGGCTACACCTTC
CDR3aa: CASSILPGQQNYGYTF

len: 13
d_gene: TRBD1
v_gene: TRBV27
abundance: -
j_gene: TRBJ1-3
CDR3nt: TGTGCCAGCCGCAACAGGGGTGGAAACACCATATATTTT
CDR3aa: CASRNRGGNTIYF

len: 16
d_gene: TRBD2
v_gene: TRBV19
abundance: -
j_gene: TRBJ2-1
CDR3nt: TGTGCCAGTAACCCGACTAGCGGGAGGGCCCTCAATGAGCAGTTCTTC
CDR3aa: CASNPTSGRALNEQFF

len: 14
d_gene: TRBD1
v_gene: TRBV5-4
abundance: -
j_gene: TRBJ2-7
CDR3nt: TGTGCCAGCAGCTACGGGACAGGGGGAATTGAGCAGTACTTC
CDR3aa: CASSYGTGGIEQYF

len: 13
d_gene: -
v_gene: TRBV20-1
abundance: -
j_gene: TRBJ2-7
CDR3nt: TGCAGTGCTAGTTTCGGGGGATCCTACGAGCAGTACTTC
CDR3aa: CSASFGGSYEQYF

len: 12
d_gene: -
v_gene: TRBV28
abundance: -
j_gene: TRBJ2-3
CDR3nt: TGTGCCAGCAGTTTAGGGCTGGATACGCAGTATTTT
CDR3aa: CASSLGLDTQYF

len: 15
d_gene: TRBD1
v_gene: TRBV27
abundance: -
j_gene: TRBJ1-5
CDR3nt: TGTGCCAGCAGCCGACAGGGCCAGGCCGATCAGCCCCAGCATTTT
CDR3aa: CASSRQGQADQPQHF

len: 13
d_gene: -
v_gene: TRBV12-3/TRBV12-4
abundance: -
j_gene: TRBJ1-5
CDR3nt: TGTGCCAGCAGCCGCGGAGGGGATCAGCCCCAGCATTTT
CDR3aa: CASSRGGDQPQHF

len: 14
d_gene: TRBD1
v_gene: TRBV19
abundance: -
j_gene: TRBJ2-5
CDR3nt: TGTGCCAGTAGTGCCGGGACAGGGGGCGAGACCCAGTACTTC
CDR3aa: CASSAGTGGETQYF

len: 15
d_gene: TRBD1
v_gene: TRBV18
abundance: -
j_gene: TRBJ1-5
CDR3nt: TGTGCCAGCTCACAAGCCGACAGGGAGGATCAGCCCCAGCATTTT
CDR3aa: CASSQADREDQPQHF

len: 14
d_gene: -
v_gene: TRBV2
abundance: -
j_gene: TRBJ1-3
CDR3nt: TGTGCCAGCAGTGATTCGTACTCTGGAAACACCATATATTTT
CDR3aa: CASSDSYSGNTIYF

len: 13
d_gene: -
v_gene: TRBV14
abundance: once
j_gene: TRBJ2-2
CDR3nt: TGTGCCAGCAGCCAAGGGGCAGCCGGGGAGCTGTTTTTT
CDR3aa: CASSQGAAGELFF